Below are 12 T cell receptor beta chains sequenced from a single sample in a study of response to subunit inactivated influenza vaccine. TCRdb ran MiXCR on the RT-PCR reads and lists one entry per CDR3 protein. The top ten clones hold roughly 7.2% of a sample with about 650,000 distinct CDR3 sequences, about 14% of them seen once. The source was PBMCs from blood, collected about 14 days before vaccination. The source of these receptors is a man in his fifties who received an inactivated influenza vaccine.

The chain uses TRBV20-1 and TRBJ2-1; 8 bases match TRBD2. V dropped 2 bases and J dropped 6; count of bases not matched to a gene: 9. The V gene's germline CDR1 is DFQATT and CDR2 SNEGSKA (reference sequence). CDR3 size: 15 residues. The CDR3 here is CSARSLAGNPNEQFF. CDR3 DNA sequence: TGCAGTGCTAGATCTTTAGCGGGAAATCCCAATGAGCAGTTCTTC.

This clonotype was detected ten times or more. The rearrangement joins TRBV2 to TRBJ1-2, with D possibly matching TRBD1 (6 bases). CDR1 SNHLY and CDR2 FYNNEI come from the germline V gene. This CDR3 spans 14 amino acids. Trimming took off 4 bases at V and 8 bases at J, with 17 bases between the two ends. For the CDR3, the DNA is TGTGCCAGCAGTGGTCTGGGGGCTGATGGCGGCTACACCTTC. Residues: CASSGLGADGGYTF.

In its sample, this clonotype was seen a few times. The V and J genes are TRBV20-1 and TRBJ2-4; D is perhaps TRBD1 or TRBD2 (6 bases each). Looked up from germline, CDR1 is DFQATT and CDR2 is SNEGSKA (reference sequence). The CDR3 has 16 residues. The V end was cut by 6 bases, the J end by 0 bases, with 18 bases between. CDR3 nucleotides: TGCAGTGCCCCCAGTTCGGGGGCTGTAGCCAAAAACATTCAGTACTTC. Residues: CSAPSSGAVAKNIQYF.

A few counts support this clonotype. The chain employs TRBV5-4 and TRBJ2-2, with TRBD1 matching over 7 bases. Germline-derived CDR1 and CDR2 are SGHNT and YYREEE (reference sequence). The CDR3 runs to 15 residues. The junction had 4 bases not matched to a gene; V was cut back by 5 bases and J by 0 bases. CDR3: CASRTTGSNTGELFF. The DNA for the CDR3 is TGTGCCAGCAGAACGACAGGGTCGAACACCGGGGAGCTGTTTTTT.

V and J are TRBV5-5 and TRBJ2-1, with 7 bases identical to TRBD2. The CDR3 length is 13 residues. Germline CDR1 and CDR2: SGHKS and YYEKEE (reference sequence). Losses at the gene ends were 6 bases for V and 7 bases for J; bases not matched to a gene: 7. The CDR3 sequence is CASNPTSFNEQFF. CDR3 coding DNA: TGTGCCAGCAACCCGACTAGCTTTAATGAGCAGTTCTTC.

V usage is TRBV7-9 and J usage is TRBJ2-1; D not certain. The CDR3 totals 14 residues. V lost 0 bases and J lost 9, with 12 bases in between. Germline CDR1 SEHNR, CDR2 FQNEAQ (reference sequence). The CDR3 DNA follows: TGTGCCAGCAGCTTAGCACACCGACGCGGTGAGCAGTTCTTC. Translated, it gives CASSLAHRRGEQFF.

This clonotype has only a few counts. V is TRBV7-3 and J is TRBJ2-2, with 12 bases that match TRBD2. This CDR3 has 19 residues. Germline CDR1 is SGHTA and CDR2 is FQGTGA. J was trimmed by 4 bases and V by 0 bases; bases with no gene match: 9. CDR3 protein: CASSLTPSGLAGSTGELFF. CDR3 bases: TGTGCCAGCAGCTTAACCCCAAGCGGACTAGCGGGGAGCACCGGGGAGCTGTTTTTT.

The chain has TRBV25-1 and TRBJ2-5; 8 nucleotides line up with TRBD2. CDR1 MGHDK and CDR2 SYGVNS come from the germline V gene. J gave up 4 bases and V 7 bases, and 5 bases lay outside the gene matches. The CDR3 loop spans 13 amino acids. The CDR3 loop reads CASTELAVETQYF. For the CDR3, the DNA is TGTGCCAGCACCGAACTAGCGGTAGAGACCCAGTACTTC. The full variable domain, rest sourced from reference TRBV25-1 and TRBJ2-5, is EADIYQTPRYLVIGTGKKITLECSQTMGHDKMYWYQQDPGMELHLIHYSYGVNSTEKGDLSSESTVSRIRTEHFPLTLESARPSHTSQYLCASTELAVETQYFGPGTRLLVL.

The J gene is TRBJ2-5, the V gene TRBV5-1, with 10 bases matching TRBD2. CDR3 length: 16 residues. CDR1 and CDR2 (germline): SGHRS, YFSETQ. Unmatched junction bases numbered 3, after V lost 0 bases and J lost 1 base. The CDR3 DNA is TGCGCCAGCAGCTTGGCTCCTAGCGGGGGCCAAGAGACCCAGTACTTC. Its translation: CASSLAPSGGQETQYF.

This clonotype was observed a few times. The genes are TRBV15 and TRBJ2-2; TRBD1 matches 7 bases. CDR3 length: 14 amino acids. The junction had 4 bases not matched to a gene; V was cut back by 4 bases and J by 5 bases. CDR1 is LNHNV and CDR2 is YYDKDF in the germline V gene (reference sequence). This CDR3 is CATSTDRMTGELFF. DNA for the CDR3: TGTGCCACCAGCACGGACAGGATGACCGGGGAGCTGTTTTTT.

The chain is built from TRBV20-1 and TRBJ2-3; D might be TRBD1 or TRBD2, each matching 6 bases. The CDR3 loop spans 15 amino acids. V lost 0 bases to trimming and J lost 6 bases, with 16 bases between them. Germline CDR1 reads DFQATT; CDR2 reads SNEGSKA (reference sequence). The CDR3 DNA reads TGCAGTGCTAGAGATAAGAGGCAGGGGAGGGATACGCAGTATTTT. Translated: CSARDKRQGRDTQYF.

V gene TRBV25-1 combines with J gene TRBJ2-1; no definite D call. CDR3 length equals 12 residues. Trimming removed 4 bases at V and 9 bases at J, with 10 bases between. Germline CDR1 MGHDK, CDR2 SYGVNS. CDR3 bases: TGTGCCAGCAGTGTTGGGATGATTGAGCAGTTCTTC. Its protein product is CASSVGMIEQFF.